A selection of T cell receptor beta chains follows, all from one sample in a study of blood T cell repertoires in COVID-19. Method: immunoSEQ multiplex PCR; TCRdb's copy keeps in-frame clones and lacks some. Here the sample spans some 200,000 clones, over 75% being singletons. The sample taken for sequencing was peripheral blood. All receptors come from a human donor in a cohort sampled during active COVID-19. Each CDR3 is given with its conserved first and last residue. A D gene is named only where the DNA matches it firmly.

length: 14
D: TRBD2
V: TRBV6-5
J: TRBJ2-3
CDR3: CASRRGGSTDTQYF

length: 15
D: TRBD1
V: TRBV3-1/TRBV3-2
J: TRBJ2-7
CDR3: CASSQGPGQIYEQYF

length: 13
D: -
V: TRBV7-2
J: TRBJ2-3
CDR3: CASSLSGSDTQYF

length: 16
D: -
V: TRBV3-1/TRBV3-2
J: TRBJ2-2
CDR3: CASSQDDSRIGGELFF

length: 15
D: -
V: TRBV5-6
J: TRBJ1-5
CDR3: CASSAQGSSNQPQHF

length: 16
D: -
V: TRBV10-3
J: TRBJ2-7
CDR3: CAISAPRAGSSYEQYF

length: 14
D: -
V: TRBV3-1/TRBV3-2
J: TRBJ2-1
CDR3: CASSQTQVYNEQFF

length: 15
D: -
V: TRBV4-2
J: TRBJ2-1
CDR3: CASSPAGRGRNEQFF

length: 15
D: TRBD1
V: TRBV6-5
J: TRBJ2-1
CDR3: CASKATGGSYNEQFF

length: 15
D: -
V: TRBV5-4
J: TRBJ2-7
CDR3: CASMLARGNYHEQYF

length: 14
D: -
V: TRBV6-5
J: TRBJ2-7
CDR3: CASVGTRGGHEQYF

length: 16
D: TRBD1
V: TRBV19
J: TRBJ1-1
CDR3: CASSVRQGILNTEAFF

length: 16
D: TRBD2
V: TRBV5-1
J: TRBJ2-5
CDR3: CASSLTAGLAGETQYF

length: 15
D: -
V: TRBV4-1
J: TRBJ1-1
CDR3: CASSRGPGSFTEAFF

length: 18
D: TRBD2
V: TRBV7-9
J: TRBJ2-3
CDR3: CASSSLAGGPGGTDTQYF

length: 14
D: -
V: TRBV27
J: TRBJ2-7
CDR3: CASSLVSSSYEQYF

length: 14
D: TRBD1
V: TRBV27
J: TRBJ1-5
CDR3: CASSWDRGRQPQHF

length: 14
D: -
V: TRBV3-1/TRBV3-2
J: TRBJ2-3
CDR3: CASSQDSFSDTQYF

length: 14
D: TRBD2
V: TRBV19
J: TRBJ2-7
CDR3: CASSTSGGLGEQYF

length: 16
D: TRBD1
V: TRBV18
J: TRBJ1-5
CDR3: CASSSDRAYSNQPQHF

length: 14
D: TRBD1
V: TRBV2
J: TRBJ1-2
CDR3: CASTQRTGGYGYTF

length: 16
D: TRBD1
V: TRBV4-2
J: TRBJ1-5
CDR3: CASSQGDDRGNQPQHF

length: 12
D: -
V: TRBV7-2
J: TRBJ2-3
CDR3: CASSPRGKGQYF

length: 13
D: -
V: TRBV28
J: TRBJ2-6
CDR3: CASSPPWANVLTF

length: 13
D: -
V: TRBV6-4
J: TRBJ1-6
CDR3: CASSEQGNSPLHF

length: 14
D: TRBD1
V: TRBV5-1
J: TRBJ2-5
CDR3: CASGTGYGQETQYF

length: 12
D: -
V: TRBV2
J: TRBJ1-2
CDR3: CASSVASYGYTF

length: 14
D: -
V: TRBV19
J: TRBJ2-7
CDR3: CASSIVGDSYEQYF

length: 19
D: TRBD1
V: TRBV24-1
J: TRBJ2-1
CDR3: CATSDSTGGPGQGYNEQFF

length: 14
D: -
V: TRBV28
J: TRBJ1-5
CDR3: CASSQVPRHRPQHF

length: 13
D: TRBD1
V: TRBV9
J: TRBJ2-7
CDR3: CASSAQTGDEQYF

length: 17
D: TRBD1
V: TRBV6-6
J: TRBJ1-3
CDR3: CASSPPPWGQGGNTIYF

length: 16
D: -
V: TRBV6-6
J: TRBJ2-2
CDR3: CASSYRLEISTGELFF

length: 17
D: TRBD2
V: TRBV5-1
J: TRBJ2-1
CDR3: CASSLAGTSGSYNEQFF

length: 11
D: TRBD1
V: TRBV20-1
J: TRBJ2-7
CDR3: CSARTGEEQYF

length: 16
D: TRBD2
V: TRBV5-4
J: TRBJ2-1
CDR3: CASSLGTSGPYNEQFF

length: 13
D: -
V: TRBV20-1
J: TRBJ1-5
CDR3: CSASWATDQPQHF

length: 16
D: TRBD2
V: TRBV5-1
J: TRBJ2-1
CDR3: CASKPLPSGTYNEQFF

length: 15
D: -
V: TRBV19
J: TRBJ2-3
CDR3: CASSIRTASTDTQYF

length: 16
D: -
V: TRBV2
J: TRBJ2-3
CDR3: CASSSLGGGFTDTQYF

length: 14
D: -
V: TRBV21-1
J: TRBJ2-7
CDR3: CASSFTRQGPEQYF

length: 12
D: -
V: TRBV28
J: TRBJ2-1
CDR3: CASRKPDNEQFF

length: 12
D: -
V: TRBV7-2
J: TRBJ1-6
CDR3: CASSLLSSPLHF

length: 15
D: -
V: TRBV5-5
J: TRBJ2-5
CDR3: CASSPNPSAGQTQYF

length: 15
D: TRBD1
V: TRBV5-6
J: TRBJ2-7
CDR3: CASSLRGTGNYEQYF

length: 11
D: TRBD1
V: TRBV6-5
J: TRBJ1-4
CDR3: CASRDREKLFF

length: 15
D: -
V: TRBV28
J: TRBJ1-1
CDR3: CASPPRSGGDTEAFF

length: 11
D: -
V: TRBV5-4
J: TRBJ1-2
CDR3: CASSLLGVCTF

length: 13
D: -
V: TRBV28
J: TRBJ1-3
CDR3: CASSTGTGNTIYF

length: 13
D: -
V: TRBV2
J: TRBJ1-2
CDR3: CASRDDRTNGYTF

length: 15
D: -
V: TRBV7-3
J: TRBJ1-2
CDR3: CASSSRQATNYGYTF

length: 15
D: TRBD1
V: TRBV7-2
J: TRBJ2-5
CDR3: CASSQGQGYQETQYF

length: 14
D: TRBD1
V: TRBV28
J: TRBJ1-5
CDR3: CASSSAGGTQPQHF

length: 14
D: -
V: TRBV19
J: TRBJ1-3
CDR3: CASSISGSADTIYF

length: 16
D: TRBD2
V: TRBV19
J: TRBJ2-1
CDR3: CASSITSGGFYNEQFF

length: 14
D: -
V: TRBV6-6
J: TRBJ1-1
CDR3: CASSYPPENTEAFF

length: 15
D: TRBD1
V: TRBV5-8
J: TRBJ1-2
CDR3: CASSFPGQGAYGYTF